Presented here are 14 T cell receptor beta chains from one specimen sequenced in a study of vaccination and CD4 T cells after COVID-19. Oncomine TCR Beta short-read sequencing was applied to DNA from cultured CD4+ T cells. TCRdb analysed the PCR reads with MiXCR anew, one entry per CDR3 protein. The sample contains fewer than 30,000 distinct CDR3 sequences, about two fifths of which appear only once. As to time point: late sampling 161 to 241 days after vaccination in three convalescent patients. The sample's treatment: roughly 11-day PBMC culture with coronavirus spike peptide pools or control peptides (ViraFEST assay). For these receptors, no antigen is known. Sequences were derived from CD4+ T cells from blood, cultured in vitro, sampled about 7 months after SARS-CoV-2 vaccination. The origin of the receptors is a human donor who had recovered from COVID-19.

The rearrangement uses TRBV28 and TRBJ2-5; perhaps D is TRBD1 or TRBD2 (6 bases each). The germline gives CDR1 MDHEN, CDR2 SYDVKM. This CDR3 has 15 amino acids. Trimming removed 3 bases at V and 4 bases at J, with 15 bases between. The CDR3 loop is CASSFRGPGVETQYF. For the CDR3, the DNA is TGTGCCAGCAGTTTCAGGGGCCCGGGGGTAGAGACCCAGTACTTC.

The V call is TRBV15, the J call TRBJ2-1; 7 bases are a match to TRBD1. Germline V gene data show CDR1 as LNHNV and CDR2 as YYDKDF (reference sequence). The CDR3 is 16 amino acids. Unmatched junction bases numbered 11, after V lost 5 bases and J lost 4 bases. CDR3 in amino acids: CATSLPVGTAYNEQFF. As DNA, the CDR3 is TGTGCCACCAGCCTACCGGTTGGGACAGCGTACAATGAGCAGTTCTTC.

This clonotype was seen a single time. V usage is TRBV6-2 or TRBV6-3 and J usage is TRBJ2-5; D not certain. V was shortened by 5 bases and J by 5 bases, with 18 bases between the two germline ends. Germline V lookup: CDR1 MNHEY, CDR2 SVGEGT. CDR3 length equals 15 residues. CDR3 sequence reads: CASSTRSRNYETQYF. In DNA form, the CDR3 reads TGTGCCAGCAGTACTCGTAGCCGGAACTATGAGACCCAGTACTTC.

The chain is built from TRBV28 and TRBJ2-3; possibly TRBD1 for D (5 bases). The CDR3 has 18 amino acids. Germline V gives CDR1 MDHEN, CDR2 SYDVKM. Trimming took off 6 bases at V and 6 bases at J, with 28 bases between the two ends. In DNA form, the CDR3 reads TGTGCCAGCAGCAGTCGTTTTGACTGGGGCGGACCTACGGATACGCAGTATTTT. Translated, it gives CASSSRFDWGGPTDTQYF.

The CDR3 protein is CSAVAGGRFSRRAYNEQFF. The DNA for the CDR3 is TGCAGTGCGGTAGCGGGAGGGAGGTTTTCTCGCCGTGCCTACAATGAGCAGTTCTTC. V usage is TRBV20-1 and J usage is TRBJ2-1; 11 bases line up with TRBD2. Germline CDR1 is DFQATT and CDR2 is SNEGSKA (reference sequence). The V and J ends lost 6 bases and 2 bases, in that order; junction bases with no gene match: 18. The CDR3 totals 19 residues.

This clonotype ranks as medium-sized (0.01 to 0.1%). The V gene is TRBV27, the J gene TRBJ2-5; D perhaps matches TRBD1 (6 bases). V shed 6 bases and J shed 0 bases, with 14 bases lying between them. Germline-derived CDR1 and CDR2 are MNHEY and SMNVEV (reference sequence). The CDR3 is 15 amino acids. The CDR3 reads CASRFHGQHQETQYF. The CDR3 bases are TGTGCCAGCAGATTCCACGGACAGCACCAAGAGACCCAGTACTTC.

This clonotype was counted a few times. One junction end disagrees with the germline gene, perhaps due to a read error. This chain links TRBV7-9 with TRBJ2-7, with a weak D call TRBD2 (6 bases). Germline CDR1 reads SEHNR; CDR2 reads FQNEAQ (reference sequence). The CDR3 is made up of 15 amino acids. CDR3 loop: CASSFGGSADYEQYF. CDR3 in DNA: TGTGCCAGTAGCTTCGGGGGTAGCGCCGACTACGAGCAGTACTTC.

This rearrangement joins TRBV6-5 to TRBJ2-3; tentative D call: TRBD1 (5 bases). The V gene lost 4 bases and the J gene lost 2 bases, with 16 bases spanning the gap. Germline CDR1 and CDR2: MNHEY and SVGAGI. The CDR3 runs 16 residues. CDR3 DNA sequence: TGTGCCAGCAGTTCCCTCGTTCAGGGCTACACAGATACGCAGTATTTT. Encoded protein: CASSSLVQGYTDTQYF.

This clonotype was detected only a few times. The chain employs TRBV15 and TRBJ1-5; 10 positions agree with TRBD1. J lost 6 bases, V lost 1 base, and 9 bases had no gene match. Germline-derived CDR1 and CDR2 are LNHNV and YYDKDF (reference sequence). This CDR3 has 17 residues. The CDR3 protein is CATSRGRGTGVSQPQHF. DNA of the CDR3: TGTGCCACCAGCAGAGGACGGGGGACAGGGGTCTCTCAGCCCCAGCATTTT. Together with reference TRBV15 and TRBJ1-5, the CDR3 gives the full variable domain: DAMVIQNPRYQVTQFGKPVTLSCSQTLNHNVMYWYQQKSSQAPKLLFHYYDKDFNNEADTPDNFQSRRPNTSFCFLDIRSPGLGDTAMYLCATSRGRGTGVSQPQHFGDGTRLSIL.

The V gene is TRBV7-8, the J gene TRBJ2-1, with a possible D match to TRBD1 (6 bases). Germline lookup yields CDR1 SGHVS and CDR2 FQNEAQ. CDR3 length: 13 residues. Trimming cost V 0 bases and J 9 bases, with 9 bases left between them. The CDR3 reads CASSLAGAGEQFF. For the CDR3, the DNA is TGTGCCAGCAGCTTAGCGGGGGCTGGTGAGCAGTTCTTC.

The table lists this clonotype with a few counts. V and J are TRBV10-3 and TRBJ1-2; D gene unclear. Germline lookup yields CDR1 ENHRY and CDR2 SYGVKD. The V end lost 3 bases, the J end lost 4 bases, and 15 bases lay between the germline ends. The CDR3 loop spans 15 amino acids. CDR3 loop: CAISDPGRGSYGYTF. The CDR3 DNA follows: TGTGCCATCAGTGACCCAGGACGGGGATCCTATGGCTACACCTTC.

V is TRBV20-1 and J is TRBJ1-1, with no clear D. This CDR3 contains 11 residues. Trimming left V 5 bases short and J 4 bases short, with 8 bases between. CDR1 is DFQATT and CDR2 is SNEGSKA in the germline V gene (reference sequence). CDR3: CSASGLTEAFF. In DNA, the CDR3 is TGCAGTGCTTCGGGCCTCACTGAAGCTTTCTTT.

The chain links TRBV18 to TRBJ2-1; a possible D gene is TRBD1 (5 bases). V was cut by 6 bases and J by 5 bases, with 14 bases left in between. The CDR3 spans 14 residues. The germline CDR1 and CDR2 sequences are KGHSH and LQKENI. CDR3 region: CASSREQGHNEQFF. The CDR3, as DNA: TGTGCCAGCTCCCGTGAGCAGGGCCACAATGAGCAGTTCTTC.

DNA of the CDR3: TGTGCCTGGAGGCGAAGGGCCACTGAAGCTTTCTTT. This sequence encodes CAWRRRATEAFF. The V and J genes are TRBV30 and TRBJ1-1; D gene unclear. The CDR3 is 12 residues long. V was cut by 3 bases and J by 4 bases, with 9 bases left in between. CDR1 and CDR2 (germline): GTSNPN, SVGIG (reference sequence). The full variable domain, with the rest looked up from reference TRBV30 and TRBJ1-1, is SQTIHQWPATLVQPVGSPLSLECTVEGTSNPNLYWYRQAAGRGLQLLFYSVGIGQISSEVPQNLSASRPQDRQFILSSKKLLLSDSGFYLCAWRRRATEAFFGQGTRLTVV.